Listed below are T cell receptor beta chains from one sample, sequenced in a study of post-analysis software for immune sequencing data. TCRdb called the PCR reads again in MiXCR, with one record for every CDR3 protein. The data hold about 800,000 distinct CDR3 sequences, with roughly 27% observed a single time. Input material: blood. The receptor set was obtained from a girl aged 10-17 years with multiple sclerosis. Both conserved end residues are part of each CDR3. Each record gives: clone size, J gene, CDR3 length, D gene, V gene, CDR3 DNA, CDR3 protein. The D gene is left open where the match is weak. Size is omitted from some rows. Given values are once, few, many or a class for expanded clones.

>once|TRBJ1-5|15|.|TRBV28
TGTGCCAGCAGTTTTTCCGGGGTAGGCAATCAGCCCCAGCATTTT
CASSFSGVGNQPQHF
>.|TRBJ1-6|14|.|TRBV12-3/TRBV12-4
TGTGCCAGCAGACGGGAGATTCCGAATTCACCCCTCCACTTT
CASRREIPNSPLHF
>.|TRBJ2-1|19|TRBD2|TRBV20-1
TGCAGTGCTAGCCCGGGGGTGATAGCGGGAGAAGGCACCTACAATGAGCAGTTCTTC
CSASPGVIAGEGTYNEQFF
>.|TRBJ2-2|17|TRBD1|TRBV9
TGTGCCAGCAGCTCCCTCCCGGGACAGGGGGGCACCGGGGAGCTGTTTTTT
CASSSLPGQGGTGELFF
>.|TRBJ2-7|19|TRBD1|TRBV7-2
TGTGCCAGCAGCTTGGAGGCCGGGACAGGGATAAGGGGGAACTACGAGCAGTACTTC
CASSLEAGTGIRGNYEQYF
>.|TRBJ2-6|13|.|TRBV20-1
TGCAGTGCTAGGCCACCTGGGGCCAACGTCCTGACTTTC
CSARPPGANVLTF
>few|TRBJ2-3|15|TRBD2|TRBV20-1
TGCAGTGCTGAACCGGGACTAGTTTCGACAGATACGCAGTATTTT
CSAEPGLVSTDTQYF
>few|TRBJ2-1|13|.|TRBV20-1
TGCAGTCCGACCTCGGCCCTAAAGAATGAGCAGTTCTTC
CSPTSALKNEQFF
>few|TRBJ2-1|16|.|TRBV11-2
TGTGCCAGCAGCTTCTCACGGGGGAGGAGCTACAATGAGCAGTTCTTC
CASSFSRGRSYNEQFF
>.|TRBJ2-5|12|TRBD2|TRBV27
TGTGCCAGCAGTGGTACTAGCGGGAGTACGTACTTC
CASSGTSGSTYF
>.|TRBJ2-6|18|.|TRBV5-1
TGCGCCAGCAACTGGGGAACGGGACTGCGGTCTGGGGCCAACGTCCTGACTTTC
CASNWGTGLRSGANVLTF
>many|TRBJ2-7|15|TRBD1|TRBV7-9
TGTGCCAGCAGCGGGATCGGACAGGGAGAGGACGAGCAGTACTTC
CASSGIGQGEDEQYF
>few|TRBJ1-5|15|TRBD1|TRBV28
TGTGCCAGCAGTCAGGGGGCGTGGGTCAATCAGCCCCAGCATTTT
CASSQGAWVNQPQHF
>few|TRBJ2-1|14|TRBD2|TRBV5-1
TGCGCCAGCGGCCTAGCGGGGGGGCAGCTTGAGCAGTTCTTC
CASGLAGGQLEQFF
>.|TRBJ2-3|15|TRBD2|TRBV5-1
TGCGCCAGCAGCTTCCGGACTAGCGGGGGGGATACGCAGTATTTT
CASSFRTSGGDTQYF
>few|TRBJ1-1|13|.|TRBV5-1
TGCGCCAGCAGCTTGTCAGTCGACACTGAAGCTTTCTTT
CASSLSVDTEAFF
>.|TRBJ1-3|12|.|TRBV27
TGTGCCAGCAGAGGGAGCGGAAACACCATATATTTT
CASRGSGNTIYF
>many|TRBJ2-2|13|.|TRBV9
TGCGCCAGCAGTGTGGGGAACACCGGGGAGCTGTTTTTT
CASSVGNTGELFF
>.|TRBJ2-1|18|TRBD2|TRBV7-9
TGTGCCAGCAGCTCGACTAGCGGGGGGGCAAGCTCCTACAATGAGCAGTTCTTC
CASSSTSGGASSYNEQFF
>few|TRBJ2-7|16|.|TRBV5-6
TGTGCCAGCAGCCCCACCTCTTTCAGTTTCGTCTACGAGCAGTACTTC
CASSPTSFSFVYEQYF
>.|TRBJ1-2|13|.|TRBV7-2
TGTGCCAGCAGCGGACTCAGGGGCGGAGGCTACACCTTC
CASSGLRGGGYTF
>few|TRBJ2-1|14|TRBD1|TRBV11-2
TGTGCCAGCGGCGAACAGGGGTCCTACAATGAGCAGTTCTTC
CASGEQGSYNEQFF
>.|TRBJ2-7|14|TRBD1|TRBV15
TGTGCCACCAGCAGTAGACAGGGGGTCTACGAGCAGTACTTC
CATSSRQGVYEQYF
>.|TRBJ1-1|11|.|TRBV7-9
TGTGCCAGCAGCCCAAGAAGTGAAGCTTTCTTT
CASSPRSEAFF
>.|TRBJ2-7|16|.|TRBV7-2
TGTGCCAGCAGCTTAGTAGGGGCCAAGACTGGCAACGAGCAGTACTTC
CASSLVGAKTGNEQYF
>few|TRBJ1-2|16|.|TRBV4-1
TGCGCCAGCAGCCGACGGACGGACGAGGACTACCGTGGCTACACCTTC
CASSRRTDEDYRGYTF
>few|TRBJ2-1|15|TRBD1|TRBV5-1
TGCGCCAGCAGCACAACAGGGGCGAAACACAATGAGCAGTTCTTC
CASSTTGAKHNEQFF
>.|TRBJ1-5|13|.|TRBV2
TGTGCCAGCAGCGCGGACCGCAATCAGCCCCAGCATTTT
CASSADRNQPQHF
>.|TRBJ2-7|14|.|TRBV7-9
TGTGCCCCAGCCCGCGTGTCCCCTTCCTACGAGCAGCACTTC
CAPARVSPSYEQHF
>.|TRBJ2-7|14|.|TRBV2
TGTGCCAGCAGTGAAGTAGGGGCAGGCGCCGAGCAGTACTTC
CASSEVGAGAEQYF
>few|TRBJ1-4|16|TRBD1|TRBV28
TGTGCCAGCAGGGGACAGGGACACTCAACTAATGAAAAACTGTTTTTT
CASRGQGHSTNEKLFF
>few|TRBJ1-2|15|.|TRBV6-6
TGTGCCAGCAGTTTCCAGACAGGAGGAACATCAGGCTACACCTTC
CASSFQTGGTSGYTF
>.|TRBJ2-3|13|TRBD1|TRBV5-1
TGCGCCAGCAGGAGGACAGGGGCAGATACGCAGTATTTT
CASRRTGADTQYF
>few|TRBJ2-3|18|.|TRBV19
TGTGCCAGTAGTAACCGCCCCCCTAGCCCCAGCGGCACAGATACGCAGTATTTT
CASSNRPPSPSGTDTQYF
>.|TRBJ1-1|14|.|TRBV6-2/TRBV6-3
TGTGCCACCAAAGACCAACCCTTGAACACTGAAGCTTTCTTT
CATKDQPLNTEAFF
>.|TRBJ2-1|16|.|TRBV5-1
TGCGCCAGCAGCCCGGGTTTAAGGAGTCTCTACAATGAGCAGTTCTTC
CASSPGLRSLYNEQFF
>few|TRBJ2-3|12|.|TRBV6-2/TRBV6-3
TGTGCCAGCATGGCAGGCACAGATACGCAGTATTTT
CASMAGTDTQYF
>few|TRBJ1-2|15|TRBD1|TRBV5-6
TGTGCCAGCAGTCCTCTCACGACAGGGGAGGATGGCTACACCTTC
CASSPLTTGEDGYTF
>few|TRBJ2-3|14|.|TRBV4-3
TGCGCCAGCAGCCAACAGGTCGGCCCAGATACGCAGTATTTT
CASSQQVGPDTQYF
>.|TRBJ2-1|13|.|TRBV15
TGTGCCACCAAGGGAGGTTCCAAGGAGGGGCAGTTCTTC
CATKGGSKEGQFF
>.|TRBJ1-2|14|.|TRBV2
TGTGCCAGCAGTGATAGAAGGGATAGCTATGGCTACACCTTC
CASSDRRDSYGYTF
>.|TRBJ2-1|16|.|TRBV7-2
TGTGCCAGCACAATGCGGACTCCAAGCTCCTACAATGAGCAGTTCTTC
CASTMRTPSSYNEQFF
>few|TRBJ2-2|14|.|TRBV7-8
TGTGCCAGCAGCTTAGGGACGGGGTCCGGGGAGCTGTTTTTT
CASSLGTGSGELFF
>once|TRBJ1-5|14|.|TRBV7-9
TGTGCCAGCAGCTCAACAGTTAGCAATCAGCCCCAGCATTTT
CASSSTVSNQPQHF